This T cell receptor (beta chain) emerged from a study of early stage breast cancer tumors. The protocol was immunoSEQ multiplex PCR, while the TCRdb copy is restricted to in-frame clones and leaves out a portion. This table has 70,000 or so clones, over 80% appearing once. The CDR3 consists of 15 residues. The germline CDR1 and CDR2 sequences are MNHNS and SASEGT. Between the trimmed V and J ends, which lost 5 bases and 3 bases, there was a span of 16 bases. The sample consisted of blood. The gene calls are TRBV6-1 and TRBJ1-1; D is perhaps TRBD1 (5 bases). This sequence was found in a person in their forties with breast cancer. CDR3 in DNA: TGTGCCAGCAGTCTAGGACACTTTAGGGACACTGAAGCTTTCTTT. Amino acids: CASSLGHFRDTEAFF.